This is a list of T cell receptor beta chains from one sample in a study of metastatic and nonmetastatic thyroid tumors. Using MiXCR, TCRdb reanalyzed the PCR reads. The sample holds tens of thousands of clones, roughly a quarter seen once. Sequenced sample: tumor tissue. The receptors derive from a male donor with papillary thyroid cancer or a benign thyroid nodule (not recorded which). Some clones in this sample may be carry-over from other donors' samples. The CDR3 runs from the conserved cysteine through the conserved F or W.

V	J	CDR3
TRBV24-1	TRBJ2-7	CATSDEYEQYF
TRBV6-2/TRBV6-3	TRBJ2-3	CASSFNQRGTDTQYF
TRBV20-1	TRBJ2-7	CSAPKTGTDFSYEQYF
TRBV11-2	TRBJ1-3	CASSSIMGRPGNTIYF
TRBV7-8	TRBJ1-2	CASSERGNYGYTF
TRBV20-1	TRBJ1-2	CSAPYSYVKHTF
TRBV7-9	TRBJ2-6	CASSGANVLTF
TRBV28	TRBJ1-2	CASTRSGLQGFGYTF
TRBV30	TRBJ1-1	CAWRYGHPSTEAFF
TRBV5-4	TRBJ2-3	CASSLGGIEGTQYF
TRBV6-2/TRBV6-3	TRBJ1-5	CANSYSERAPQRGSNQPQHF
TRBV20-1	TRBJ2-7	CSAGFGYEQYF
TRBV5-5	TRBJ1-4	CASNFGGTNKKLFF
TRBV20-1	TRBJ1-2	CSASMCQGYGYTF
TRBV11-2	TRBJ1-6	CASSSEGGSGSPLHF
TRBV20-1	TRBJ1-2	CSARDHGGRGTYGYTF
TRBV4-1	TRBJ2-2	CASSQETTANTGELFF
TRBV30	TRBJ2-3	CACRGQGRFPDTQYF
TRBV10-3	TRBJ2-1	CAIRPSYNEQFF
TRBV20-1	TRBJ2-1	CSTILAGYGEQFF
TRBV11-1	TRBJ1-3	CASSPSDIISGNTIYF
TRBV18	TRBJ2-1	CASSPGGGRSYNEQFF
TRBV9	TRBJ2-3	CASSTGMGTDTQYF
TRBV30	TRBJ1-2	CAWRAIRGNYGYTF
TRBV20-1	TRBJ1-1	CSARDRPTMNTEAFF
TRBV2	TRBJ2-1	CASRVGGGPRGEQFF
TRBV11-2	TRBJ2-3	CASSLGGVDTQYF
TRBV11-2	TRBJ2-1	CASSWVGGALSYNEQFF
TRBV4-1	TRBJ1-6	CASSLSPGQVNSPLHF
TRBV27	TRBJ1-2	CASSLSWAGVLSGYTF
TRBV5-4	TRBJ1-2	CASSLSSDRGYGYTF
TRBV7-2	TRBJ2-2	CASSSPGGELFF
TRBV20-1	TRBJ2-3	CSAGGGRGTQYF
TRBV2	TRBJ1-1	CASSELGGYTEAFF
TRBV20-1	TRBJ2-1	CSADPWTSGAIGLNEQFF
TRBV30	TRBJ1-3	CAWSRWTSGNTIYF
TRBV27	TRBJ1-1	CATRERGSIEAFF
TRBV20-1	TRBJ2-2	CSARDTTSGLTGELFF
TRBV6-4	TRBJ2-5	CASSAALESETQYF
TRBV20-1	TRBJ1-2	CSASLANYGYTF
TRBV3-1	TRBJ1-4	CASSQVGQGNEKLFF
TRBV6-1	TRBJ2-7	CASSTTGYEQYF
TRBV11-2	TRBJ2-7	CASGNPGGTGGYEHYF
TRBV19	TRBJ2-1	CASRGSGKLYNEQFF
TRBV27	TRBJ1-1	CASSRQGMRTEAFF
TRBV4-1	TRBJ2-3	CASSQDSVGDTQYF
TRBV11-2	TRBJ1-2	CASSLGGANYGYTF
TRBV20-1	TRBJ2-3	CSVLSGADPTDTQYF
TRBV5-6	TRBJ1-1	CASSLGQATEAFF
TRBV10-3	TRBJ1-2	CAISRGRSAPNKYGYTF
TRBV28	TRBJ2-7	CASISDGYEQYF
TRBV27	TRBJ2-1	CASSFSSIETTYNEQFF
TRBV19	TRBJ1-6	CASSTGRESPLHF
TRBV6-1	TRBJ1-2	CASTSGGRKGYTF
TRBV10-1	TRBJ1-4	CASSDTAPPEKLFF